This note documents a single T cell receptor beta chain sequence. One Seattle source followed patients from active infection through their disease course. As originally analysed: Nucleated cell counts were estimated from reference gene primer amplification. The table came from immunoSEQ multiplex PCR; TCRdb's copy has only in-frame clones and leaves some out. V, J and clone size were drawn from that table, and D and trimming were deduced from the DNA. The table has tens of thousands of clones, 70% to 90% seen once. Per the germline V gene, CDR1 is SGHDT and CDR2 is YYEEEE. CDR3 length: 16 amino acids. V shed 0 bases, J shed 3 bases, and the junction held 5 bases outside the gene matches. These data are taken from a study of blood T cell repertoires in COVID-19.

The TCR sequence derives from a man aged 55 to 69 with COVID-19, enrolled during active disease. The chain has TRBV5-6 and TRBJ1-4; 7 nucleotides agree with TRBD1. Sequencing was done on a sample of peripheral blood. The chain's CDR3 is CASSLVHGTANEKLFF. The CDR3, as DNA: TGTGCCAGCAGCTTGGTTCACGGGACAGCTAATGAAAAACTGTTTTTT.